The TCR beta chain under discussion was sequenced for a study of T cell responses to AZD1222 COVID-19 vaccine. Points from the study as a whole: Spike-specific TCR breadth rose after two AZD1222 doses, and depth rose as well. Among the donors, most were white British and more were female, and clonal diversity was possibly underestimated. Unmutated variant regions reportedly attract nearly half of all spike-specific TCRs. Baseline seropositivity characterized only a handful of AZD1222 recipients.

This clone has a single count. Its specificity is unknown. This CDR3 spans 17 amino acids. Germline V gene sequence: CDR1 MNHEY, CDR2 SMNVEV (reference sequence). The V gene end was trimmed by 2 bases and the J gene end by 0 bases; junction bases not matched to a gene: 7. Some clones are missing from TCRdb's copy, which holds only in-frame ones; the method was immunoSEQ multiplex PCR. Altogether roughly 150,000 clones are present, about 93% being singletons, with the ten largest covering 4.5% to 6.5%. The V and J genes are TRBV27 and TRBJ2-3; 8 bases are shared with TRBD2. This clonotype was obtained from an adult in good health. The sequencing here drew on peripheral blood, taken on day 0 of AZD1222 vaccination. CDR3 bases: TGTGCCAGCAGTTTAGGCGCACTAGCGGCGAGCACAGATACGCAGTATTTT. This sequence encodes CASSLGALAASTDTQYF.